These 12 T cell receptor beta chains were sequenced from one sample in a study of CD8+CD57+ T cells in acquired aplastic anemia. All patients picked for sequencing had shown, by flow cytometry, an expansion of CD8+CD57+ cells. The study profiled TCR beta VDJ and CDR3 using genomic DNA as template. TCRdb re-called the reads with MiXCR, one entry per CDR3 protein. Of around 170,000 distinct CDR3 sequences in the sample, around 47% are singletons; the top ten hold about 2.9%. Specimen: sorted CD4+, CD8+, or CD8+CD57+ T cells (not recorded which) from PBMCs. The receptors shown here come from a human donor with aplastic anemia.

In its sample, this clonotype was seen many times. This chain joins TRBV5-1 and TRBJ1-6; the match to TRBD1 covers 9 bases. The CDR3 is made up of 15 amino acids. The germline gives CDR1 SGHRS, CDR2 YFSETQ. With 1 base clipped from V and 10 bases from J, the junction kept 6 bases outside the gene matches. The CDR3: CASSLKGQGGSPLHF. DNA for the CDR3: TGCGCCAGCAGCTTGAAGGGACAGGGAGGCTCACCCCTCCACTTT.

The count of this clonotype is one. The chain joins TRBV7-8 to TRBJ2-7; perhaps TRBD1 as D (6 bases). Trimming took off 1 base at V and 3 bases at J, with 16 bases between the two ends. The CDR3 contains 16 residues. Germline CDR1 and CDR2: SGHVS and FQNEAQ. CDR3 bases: TGTGCCAGCAGCTTAGAAGTAAACAGGGCCCTCTACGAGCAGTACTTC. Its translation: CASSLEVNRALYEQYF. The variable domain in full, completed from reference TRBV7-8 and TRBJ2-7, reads GAGVSQSPRYKVAKRGQDVALRCDPISGHVSLFWYQQALGQGPEFLTYFQNEAQLDKSGLPSDRFFAERPEGSVSTLKIQRTQQEDSAVYLCASSLEVNRALYEQYFGPGTRLTVT.

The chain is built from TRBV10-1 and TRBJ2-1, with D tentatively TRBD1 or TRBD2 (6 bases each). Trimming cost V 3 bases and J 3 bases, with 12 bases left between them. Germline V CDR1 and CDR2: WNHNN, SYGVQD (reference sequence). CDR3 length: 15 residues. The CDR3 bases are TGCGCCAGCAGTGACGTGGGGGGCAGCTACAATGAGCAGTTCTTC. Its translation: CASSDVGGSYNEQFF.

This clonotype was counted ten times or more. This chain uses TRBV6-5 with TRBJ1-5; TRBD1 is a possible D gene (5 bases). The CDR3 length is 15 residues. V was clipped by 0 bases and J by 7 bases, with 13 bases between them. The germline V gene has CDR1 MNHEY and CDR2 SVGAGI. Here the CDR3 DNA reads TGTGCCAGCAGTTACTCGAGGGACGCTTGGCAGCCCCAGCATTTT. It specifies CASSYSRDAWQPQHF.

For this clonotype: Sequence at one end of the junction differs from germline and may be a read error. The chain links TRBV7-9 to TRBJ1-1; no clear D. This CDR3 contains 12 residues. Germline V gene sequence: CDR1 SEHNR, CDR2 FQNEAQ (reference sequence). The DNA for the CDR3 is TGTGCCAGCAGCTTAATCGGCTACGAAGCTCTCTTC. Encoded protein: CASSLIGYEALF.

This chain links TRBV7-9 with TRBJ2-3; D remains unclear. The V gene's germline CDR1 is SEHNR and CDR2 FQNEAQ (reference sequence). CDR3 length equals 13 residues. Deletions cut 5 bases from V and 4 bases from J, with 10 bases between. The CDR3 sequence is CASSPASSDTQYF. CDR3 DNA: TGTGCCAGCAGCCCTGCAAGCTCAGATACGCAGTATTTT.

CDR3 loop: CASSVGQGNTEAFF. CDR3 nucleotides: TGTGCCAGCAGCGTTGGACAGGGGAACACTGAAGCTTTCTTT. The V call is TRBV9, the J call TRBJ1-1, with 8 bases matching TRBD1. Unmatched junction bases numbered 1, after V lost 2 bases and J lost 1 base. The germline V gene has CDR1 SGDLS and CDR2 YYNGEE. CDR3 length: 14 amino acids.

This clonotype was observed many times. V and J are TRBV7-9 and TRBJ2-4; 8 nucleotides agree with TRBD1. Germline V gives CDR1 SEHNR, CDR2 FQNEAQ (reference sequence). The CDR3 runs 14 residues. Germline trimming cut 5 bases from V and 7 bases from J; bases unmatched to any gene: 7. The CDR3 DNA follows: TGTGCCAGCAGCCGTGGACAGGGTAGTAACATTCAGTACTTC. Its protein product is CASSRGQGSNIQYF.

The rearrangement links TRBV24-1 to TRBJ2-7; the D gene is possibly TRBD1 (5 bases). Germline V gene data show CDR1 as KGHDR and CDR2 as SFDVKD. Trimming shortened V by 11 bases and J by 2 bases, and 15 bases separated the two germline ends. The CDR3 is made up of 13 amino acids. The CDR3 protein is CASPRDSPYEQYF. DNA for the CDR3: TGTGCCAGCCCCCGCGACAGCCCCTACGAGCAGTACTTC.

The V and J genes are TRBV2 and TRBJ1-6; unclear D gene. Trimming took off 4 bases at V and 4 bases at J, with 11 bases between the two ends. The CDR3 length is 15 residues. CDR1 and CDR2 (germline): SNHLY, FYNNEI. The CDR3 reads CASSGSSGYNSPLHF. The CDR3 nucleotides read TGTGCCAGCAGTGGATCGTCGGGATATAATTCACCCCTCCACTTT.

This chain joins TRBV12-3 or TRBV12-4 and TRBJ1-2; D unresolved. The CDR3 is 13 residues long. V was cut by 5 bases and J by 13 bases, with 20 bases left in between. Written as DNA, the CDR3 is TGTGCCAGCAGTGGGCTTAGTGGGTTGGTTCTCACCTTC. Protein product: CASSGLSGLVLTF.

CDR3 DNA sequence: TGTGCCAGCAGTGAGACGGGGCCCTCTGGCTACACCTTC. This translates into CASSETGPSGYTF. The chain uses TRBV2 and TRBJ1-2, with D perhaps TRBD1 (5 bases). The CDR3 extends over 13 amino acids. The V end was cut by 3 bases, the J end by 7 bases, with 12 bases between. Germline CDR1 is SNHLY and CDR2 is FYNNEI.